Listed here are 25 T cell receptor beta chains from one sample, sequenced in a study of T cells after posttransplantation cyclophosphamide. Profiled with immunoSEQ multiplex PCR; TCRdb holds only in-frame clones, not every one. The sample was found to contain 35,000 to 55,000 clones, and every one recurs. Sequences were obtained from PBMCs. The source of these receptors is a man aged 40-50 years in good health, CMV-negative, and a related stem cell transplant donor.

Many counts were recorded for this clone. The genes are TRBV5-4 and TRBJ2-5; D remains unclear. CDR1 is SGHNT, CDR2 YYREEE, per germline (reference sequence). V was pared by 3 bases and J by 1 base, with 10 bases between. The CDR3 consists of 14 residues. For the CDR3, the DNA is TGTGCCAGCAGCTCCTTTCAGTTCCAAGAGACCCAGTACTTC. It translates to CASSSFQFQETQYF.

This clone appeared many times. This CDR3 reads CASSVSYSSTDTQYF. The CDR3 nucleotides are TGTGCCAGCAGCGTCTCTTACTCTAGCACAGATACGCAGTATTTT. This rearrangement joins TRBV9 to TRBJ2-3, with D hard to call. V was trimmed by 2 bases and J by 0 bases, leaving 10 bases between them. The length of the CDR3 is 15 residues. Germline V gene data show CDR1 as SGDLS and CDR2 as YYNGEE.

This clone showed up many times. The rearrangement links TRBV5-1 to TRBJ2-5; D call uncertain. Germline CDR1 reads SGHRS; CDR2 reads YFSETQ. V shed 5 bases and J shed 0 bases, with 8 bases lying between them. This CDR3 comprises 13 residues. The CDR3 reads CASRLGDQETQYF. The DNA of the CDR3 is TGCGCCAGCAGACTCGGAGACCAAGAGACCCAGTACTTC.

The chain joins TRBV2 to TRBJ2-7, with D possibly TRBD2 on 6 matching bases. The germline CDR1 and CDR2 sequences are SNHLY and FYNNEI. The CDR3 is made up of 15 amino acids. Deletions cut 8 bases from V and 1 base from J, with 18 bases between. This CDR3 reads CASPPSALRSYEQYV. The CDR3 DNA is TGTGCCAGCCCCCCTAGCGCCCTCCGGTCCTACGAGCAGTACGTC.

This clone has a count of ten or more. V is TRBV2 and J is TRBJ2-7; weak D call: TRBD2 (6 bases). Deletions cut 6 bases from V and 5 bases from J, with 14 bases between. CDR3 length: 13 amino acids. Germline V gene lookup returns CDR1 SNHLY and CDR2 FYNNEI. This CDR3 reads CASSARGLNEQYV. The CDR3, as DNA: TGTGCCAGCAGCGCGCGGGGTTTAAACGAGCAGTACGTC.

This clone was recorded at least ten times. The rearrangement links TRBV9 to TRBJ1-1, with a weak D call TRBD1 (5 bases). Germline values: CDR1 SGDLS, CDR2 YYNGEE. CDR3 length: 14 amino acids. V was pared by 2 bases and J by 1 base, with 9 bases between. The DNA of the CDR3 is TGTGCCAGCAGCGTCGGGGGGGAGAACACTGAAGCTTTCTTT. This encodes CASSVGGENTEAFF.

This clone was counted many times. The chain uses TRBV6-5 and TRBJ1-6; perhaps TRBD1 as D (6 bases). Germline CDR1 reads MNHEY; CDR2 reads SVGAGI. Trimming pared 6 bases from V and 6 bases from J, leaving 12 bases between. The CDR3 runs to 14 residues. CDR3 in DNA: TGTGCCAGCAGCCGATCAGGGGTTAATTCACCCCTCCACTTT. This translates into CASSRSGVNSPLHF.

This clone was observed many times. The chain recombines TRBV9 with TRBJ2-2; no reliable D call. Trimming left V 2 bases short and J 1 base short, with 9 bases between. The CDR3 extends over 15 amino acids. The germline CDR1 and CDR2 sequences are SGDLS and YYNGEE. In DNA, the CDR3 is TGTGCCAGCAGCGTGGCCCTTTGGAACACCGGGGAGCTGTTTTTT. Amino acid sequence: CASSVALWNTGELFF.

The sample holds many counts of this clone. This chain uses TRBV19 with TRBJ2-3, with 10 bases lining up with TRBD2. Germline V gene lookup returns CDR1 LNHDA and CDR2 SQIVND (reference sequence). The CDR3 length is 19 residues. V lost 5 bases to trimming and J lost 4 bases; unmatched junction nucleotides: 18. As DNA, the CDR3 is TGTGCCAGTAGTCATATGGAACTTAGCGGGAGGCCTGGCGCAGATACGCAGTATTTT. It translates to CASSHMELSGRPGADTQYF.

This clone was observed many times. V usage is TRBV25-1 and J usage is TRBJ1-3, with TRBD1 as a possible D gene (6 bases). CDR1 MGHDK and CDR2 SYGVNS come from the germline V gene. This CDR3 is 15 amino acids long. Trimming took 6 bases from V and 0 from J, leaving 12 bases between them. The CDR3: CASRRSGDSGNTIYF. DNA of the CDR3: TGTGCCAGCAGGCGTTCAGGGGACTCTGGAAACACCATATATTTT.

This clone has only a few counts. The chain uses TRBV18 and TRBJ2-2; D remains ambiguous. Between the trimmed V and J ends, which lost 3 bases and 2 bases, there was a span of 13 bases. The CDR3 runs 16 residues. Germline V gene lookup returns CDR1 KGHSH and CDR2 LQKENI. The CDR3 here is CASSPTSGKNTGELFF. The CDR3 coding sequence is TGTGCCAGCTCACCCACTTCTGGTAAAAACACCGGGGAGCTGTTTTTT.

With respect to this clone: The sample has other DNA sequences that encode this CDR3 too. The chain recombines TRBV5-1 with TRBJ2-5; D gene uncertain. The CDR3 runs 14 residues. Germline V gives CDR1 SGHRS, CDR2 YFSETQ. V lost 0 bases, J lost 2 bases, and 8 bases lay in between. In DNA form, the CDR3 reads TGCGCCAGCAGCTTGGCCTCAGGACAAGAGACCCAGTACTTC. Translating gives CASSLASGQETQYF.

The genes are TRBV11-2 and TRBJ2-3, with 10 bases lining up with TRBD2. The trim removed 5 bases at V and 4 bases at J, leaving 3 bases unmatched. CDR1 is SGHAT, CDR2 FQNNGV, per germline. The CDR3 is made up of 14 amino acids. The DNA of the CDR3 is TGTGCCAGCAGCCATAGCGGGAGGTCAGATACGCAGTATTTT. Translation gives CASSHSGRSDTQYF. Full variable domain (missing parts from reference TRBV11-2 and TRBJ2-3): EAGVAQSPRYKIIEKRQSVAFWCNPISGHATLYWYQQILGQGPKLLIQFQNNGVVDDSQLPKDRFSAERLKGVDSTLKIQPAKLEDSAVYLCASSHSGRSDTQYFGPGTRLTVL.

In this sample, this clone turned up a few times. The chain recombines TRBV27 with TRBJ2-2, with D possibly matching TRBD1 (6 bases). V was trimmed by 6 bases and J by 5 bases, leaving 16 bases between them. The CDR3 consists of 15 residues. The germline V gene encodes CDR1 MNHEY and CDR2 SMNVEV (reference sequence). As DNA, the CDR3 is TGTGCCAGCAGAATTCAGACAGGCCAAACCGGGGAGCTGTTTTTT. Translation gives CASRIQTGQTGELFF.

This clone has a handful of counts. The V and J genes are TRBV2 and TRBJ2-2; D possibly corresponds to TRBD2 (5 bases). The V end was cut by 6 bases, the J end by 1 base, with 12 bases between. The germline V gene encodes CDR1 SNHLY and CDR2 FYNNEI. The CDR3 runs to 15 residues. The CDR3: CASRGLALNTGELFF. The DNA of the CDR3 is TGTGCCAGCAGAGGGCTAGCCCTGAACACCGGGGAGCTGTTTTTT. Full variable domain (rest looked up from reference TRBV2 and TRBJ2-2): EPEVTQTPSHQVTQMGQEVILRCVPISNHLYFYWYRQILGQKVEFLVSFYNNEISEKSEIFDDQFSVERPDGSNFTLKIRSTKLEDSAMYFCASRGLALNTGELFFGEGSRLTVL.

This clone was seen repeatedly, ten times or more. J is TRBJ1-6 and V is TRBV19; D not resolved. CDR3 length equals 14 residues. Germline CDR1 and CDR2: LNHDA and SQIVND (reference sequence). Trimming pared 1 base from V and 5 bases from J, leaving 6 bases between. The DNA of the CDR3 is TGTGCCAGTAGTATAGCCAGGAATAATTCACCCCTCCACTTT. It specifies CASSIARNNSPLHF.

This clone appeared many times. V is TRBV19 and J is TRBJ2-1; 8 positions match TRBD2. The CDR3 loop spans 17 amino acids. Per the germline V gene, CDR1 is LNHDA and CDR2 is SQIVND (reference sequence). Trimming at V came to 6 bases and at J to 2 bases, leaving 12 bases not matched to a gene. The CDR3 protein is CASRTSGWTQAYNEQFF. DNA for the CDR3: TGTGCCAGTAGAACTAGCGGTTGGACACAAGCCTACAATGAGCAGTTCTTC.

This clone appeared a few times. V usage is TRBV6-5 and J usage is TRBJ1-1, with TRBD1 matching over 9 bases. The trim removed 5 bases at V and 4 bases at J, leaving 2 bases unmatched. The CDR3 contains 13 residues. Germline assignment: CDR1 MNHEY and CDR2 SVGAGI. The CDR3 here is CASSKTGGTEAFF. The CDR3 DNA reads as TGTGCCAGCAGTAAGACAGGGGGCACTGAAGCTTTCTTT.

This clone came up many times. This chain uses TRBV19 with TRBJ1-5, with D uncertain. V lost 9 bases, J lost 4 bases, and 16 bases lay in between. This CDR3 region has 14 residues. Germline V gene sequence: CDR1 LNHDA, CDR2 SQIVND (reference sequence). The CDR3 region has the DNA TGTGCCAGCGGCGAATGGACTGGGAATCAGCCCCAGCATTTT. This gives the protein CASGEWTGNQPQHF.

The table lists this clone with many counts. The chain combines TRBV5-1 with TRBJ2-2; D is possibly TRBD2 (6 bases). This CDR3 is built from 15 residues. V shed 0 bases and J shed 4 bases, with 10 bases lying between them. CDR1 SGHRS and CDR2 YFSETQ come from the germline V gene. The DNA for the CDR3 is TGCGCCAGCAGCTTGGGGGACTTCGGCACCGGGGAGCTGTTTTTT. This codes for CASSLGDFGTGELFF.

In its sample, this clone was seen many times. V is TRBV19 and J is TRBJ2-1; the D gene is possibly TRBD1 (6 bases). This CDR3 has 13 amino acids. Germline-derived CDR1 and CDR2 are LNHDA and SQIVND (reference sequence). V was cut by 7 bases and J by 2 bases, with 9 bases left in between. This chain's CDR3 is CASTAGAYNEQFF. The CDR3 DNA reads as TGTGCCAGTACCGCAGGGGCCTACAATGAGCAGTTCTTC.

The sample holds many counts of this clone. The CDR3 DNA sequence: TGTGCCAGCAGCAAAACGACAGAGAATAGTGAAGCTTTCTTT. As protein: CASSKTTENSEAFF. The chain links TRBV7-3 to TRBJ1-1; tentatively, D is TRBD1 (5 bases). The germline gives CDR1 SGHTA, CDR2 FQGTGA. The CDR3 runs to 14 residues. V shed 5 bases and J shed 7 bases, with 17 bases lying between them.

This clone came up many times. V is TRBV11-3 and J is TRBJ2-3, with 8 bases that match TRBD2. V dropped 4 bases and J dropped 5; count of bases not matched to a gene: 11. CDR1 and CDR2 (germline): SGHNT, YENEEA. This CDR3 region has 16 residues. Here the CDR3 DNA reads TGTGCCAGCAGCTCCCAGGTAGCGGGAAAACGAGATACGCAGTATTTT. Protein: CASSSQVAGKRDTQYF. The variable domain in full, with the rest retrieved from reference TRBV11-3 and TRBJ2-3, is EAGVVQSPRYKIIEKKQPVAFWCNPISGHNTLYWYLQNLGQGPELLIRYENEEAVDDSQLPKDRFSAERLKGVDSTLKIQPAELGDSAVYLCASSSQVAGKRDTQYFGPGTRLTVL.

Regarding this clone: A junction end diverges from the germline sequence, so it may reflect a read error. The chain has TRBV29-1 and TRBJ2-1; D is undetermined. Germline assignment: CDR1 SQVTM and CDR2 ANQGSEA. The CDR3 spans 13 residues. In DNA form, the CDR3 reads TGCAGCGCTGAAGATCTGCGGATCAATGAGCAGTTCTTC. Translated: CSAEDLRINEQFF.

The table lists this clone with many counts. The V gene is TRBV19, the J gene TRBJ2-5, with TRBD2 matching 7 bases. Trimming cost V 6 bases and J 5 bases; bases outside gene matches: 6. The CDR3 runs 13 residues. Germline V gene sequence: CDR1 LNHDA, CDR2 SQIVND (reference sequence). CDR3 DNA sequence: TGTGCCAGTAGCCCCGGGGGGTATGAGACCCAGTACTTC. This translates into CASSPGGYETQYF.